Listed below are T cell receptor beta chains from one sample, sequenced in a study of blood T cell repertoires in COVID-19. The assay was immunoSEQ multiplex PCR, and TCRdb's table has in-frame clones only and misses some. The sample records about 310,000 clones, approximately 86% being singletons. Sequenced: PBMCs or T cells enriched from blood (not recorded which). Source of these receptors: a woman aged 18-29 years who had recovered from COVID-19. CDR3s include the opening cysteine and the closing phenylalanine or tryptophan. A D gene is named only where the DNA matches it firmly. The size of a clone is reported for some rows only, either as once, few or many, or as a class for expanded clones.

J	size	D	V	DNA	CDR3
TRBJ1-1	.	.	TRBV2	TGTGCCAGCAGTGTACACCCGGAAGCTTTCTTT	CASSVHPEAFF
TRBJ2-6	few	.	TRBV28	TGTGCCAGCAGTTCGGTCGGCTCTGGGGCCAACGTCCTGACTTTC	CASSSVGSGANVLTF
TRBJ2-1	.	.	TRBV21-1	TGTGCCAGCAGCCCTAGACAGGGGGCGGAAGGATACAATGAGCAGTTCTTC	CASSPRQGAEGYNEQFF
TRBJ2-2	.	.	TRBV4-2	TGTGCCAGCAGCCATCCGGCTGGGCGACCGGACACCGGGGAGCTGTTTTTT	CASSHPAGRPDTGELFF
TRBJ2-3	.	TRBD2	TRBV9	TGTGCCAGCAGCGTTCATGTGGGACTAGCCCCAGATACGCAGTATTTT	CASSVHVGLAPDTQYF
TRBJ1-3	.	.	TRBV5-6	TGTGCCAGCAGCCCCGGGTTTACAACTGGAAACACCATATATTTT	CASSPGFTTGNTIYF
TRBJ2-3	.	TRBD2	TRBV7-9	TGTGCCAACGAGAGGGCGGGAGGAACAGATACGCAGTATTTT	CANERAGGTDTQYF
TRBJ2-1	.	.	TRBV5-1	TGCGCCAGCAGCTTAGTAAAGAGCTCCTACAATGAGCAGTTCTTC	CASSLVKSSYNEQFF
TRBJ2-7	few	TRBD1	TRBV27	TGTGCCAGCAGTTATAACGGACAGGGCTCCTACGAGCAGTACTTC	CASSYNGQGSYEQYF
TRBJ2-3	.	.	TRBV7-9	TGTGCCAGCAGCGCGGGGACCGCAGATACGCAGTATTTT	CASSAGTADTQYF
TRBJ1-6	.	TRBD1	TRBV19	TGTGCCAGTAGTGCACACGCCGGGACAGGCACGAATTCACCCCTCCACTTT	CASSAHAGTGTNSPLHF
TRBJ1-2	.	TRBD1	TRBV12-3/TRBV12-4	TGTGCCATAACAGGGGGCGAGGACTATGGCTACACCTTC	CAITGGEDYGYTF
TRBJ2-1	.	.	TRBV7-4	TGTGCCAGCAGCTTACCCCACAGGCCAAGTTACGTCTTCTCCTACAATGAGCAGTTCTTC	CASSLPHRPSYVFSYNEQFF
TRBJ2-2	few	.	TRBV4-3	TGCGCCAGCAGCCAAGATCTCCGGGGGAACACCGGGGAGCTGTTTTTT	CASSQDLRGNTGELFF
TRBJ1-4	.	.	TRBV20-1	TGCAGTGCGTTTCGGGGTGAAAAACTGTTTTTT	CSAFRGEKLFF
TRBJ2-6	.	.	TRBV7-3	TGTGCCAGCAGCCTTACCCCGGACAGCTCTGGGGCCAACGTCCTGACTTTC	CASSLTPDSSGANVLTF
TRBJ2-5	.	.	TRBV21-1	TGTGCCAGCAGCAATGGGGGGAAGTACCAAGAGACCCAGTACTTC	CASSNGGKYQETQYF
TRBJ2-7	.	.	TRBV15	TGTGCCACCAGCAGAGACAGGACTTCCTACGAGCAGTACTTC	CATSRDRTSYEQYF
TRBJ1-1	.	.	TRBV25-1	TGTGCCAGCAGTCAACCGGGAGGGGACACTGAAGCTTTCTTT	CASSQPGGDTEAFF
TRBJ1-1	.	.	TRBV5-1	TGCGCCAGCAGCTCCTATGGACACATGAACACTGAAGCTTTCTTT	CASSSYGHMNTEAFF
TRBJ2-5	.	.	TRBV20-1	TGCAGTGCTAGTCCCAAGACAGACGGGACCCAGTACTTC	CSASPKTDGTQYF
TRBJ2-1	.	.	TRBV18	TGTGCCAGCTCACCGGCGGGGATGCAGCTCAATGAGCAGTTCTTC	CASSPAGMQLNEQFF
TRBJ2-7	few	TRBD2	TRBV6-1	TGTGCCAGCAGTGAAGTCTTAGCGGGGGGACGGCACGAGCAGTACTTC	CASSEVLAGGRHEQYF
TRBJ1-2	.	TRBD1	TRBV7-2	TGTGCCAGCAGCTTAACGCGGGGGGGACAGGGGATGAATGGCTACACCTTC	CASSLTRGGQGMNGYTF
TRBJ2-7	.	.	TRBV5-4	TGTGCCAGCAGCGTTCAGGGTACAATCAACGAGCAGTACTTC	CASSVQGTINEQYF
TRBJ2-1	.	TRBD2	TRBV24-1	TGTGCCACCAGTGATTCCCTAGGGGGTAGCGGGATCTCCTACAATGAGCAGTTCTTC	CATSDSLGGSGISYNEQFF
TRBJ2-7	.	TRBD2	TRBV7-9	TGTGCCAGCAGCTCCGGGACTAGCGCCACTCCCTACGAGCAGTACTTC	CASSSGTSATPYEQYF
TRBJ1-2	.	TRBD1	TRBV28	TGTGCCAGCAGTTTTGGACAGGGGGCCAGGAATGGCTACACCTTC	CASSFGQGARNGYTF
TRBJ1-3	.	TRBD1	TRBV5-1	TGCGCCAGCAGCGACAGGGCTGGAAACACCATATATTTT	CASSDRAGNTIYF
TRBJ2-1	.	TRBD2	TRBV4-1	TGCGCCAGCAAGGAACTAGCGGGGGATTTCAATGAGCAGTTCTTC	CASKELAGDFNEQFF
TRBJ2-2	.	TRBD1	TRBV19	TGTGCCAGTAGTAGAACAGGGGGAAGGGGCACCGGGGAGCTGTTTTTT	CASSRTGGRGTGELFF
TRBJ2-7	.	.	TRBV21-1	TGTGCCAGCAGCAAAGAACTTCGGGCTAGCGGGAGATTGAGAATATACGAGCAGTACTTC	CASSKELRASGRLRIYEQYF
TRBJ1-6	.	TRBD1	TRBV6-5	TGTGCCAGTCAACGGGACAGAAATTCACCCCTCCACTTT	CASQRDRNSPLHF
TRBJ1-2	.	.	TRBV9	TGTGCCAGCAGCTCTCCGGGACAAAATGTCTATGGCTACACCTTC	CASSSPGQNVYGYTF
TRBJ2-2	.	TRBD2	TRBV6-5	TGTGCCAGCAGCTGGACTAGCGGGATCACCGGGGAGCTGTTTTTT	CASSWTSGITGELFF
TRBJ2-2	.	.	TRBV7-3	TGTGCCAGCAGCCTATGGGGCAGCCAGAACACCGGGGAGCTGTTTTTT	CASSLWGSQNTGELFF
TRBJ2-2	few	TRBD1	TRBV7-9	TGTGCCAGCAGCTTAGTTGGACAGGATACCGGGGAGCTGTTTTTT	CASSLVGQDTGELFF
TRBJ1-1	.	.	TRBV19	TGTGCCAGTAGTATTTATCTCTGGGGGGGCTCGGTGAACACTGAAGCTTTCTTT	CASSIYLWGGSVNTEAFF
TRBJ1-2	.	TRBD1	TRBV28	TGTGCCAGCACCAAAGACAGGGAGAGGTATGGCTACACCTTC	CASTKDRERYGYTF
TRBJ2-3	.	.	TRBV5-4	TGTGCCAGCAGCTTGGCTGGACTGAGGATTAGCGGCGACACAGATACGCAGTATTTT	CASSLAGLRISGDTDTQYF
TRBJ1-1	.	TRBD1	TRBV5-1	TGCGCCAGCAGCCCCCCGGACAGGGAATTTCGCGCTTTCTTT	CASSPPDREFRAFF
TRBJ2-7	.	.	TRBV7-9	TGTGCCAGCAGCACAGGGTACGAGCAGTACTTC	CASSTGYEQYF
TRBJ1-2	.	.	TRBV4-1	TGCGCCAGCAGCCAAGCCGGGAGCTATGGCTACACCTTC	CASSQAGSYGYTF
TRBJ1-5	.	.	TRBV6-2/TRBV6-3	TGTGCCAGCAGTTACGAATTCGGACTGTTTAATCAGCCCCAGCATTTT	CASSYEFGLFNQPQHF
TRBJ1-2	.	.	TRBV21-1	TGTGCCAGCAGCCCCCACAGGTTCGACTATGGCTACACCTTC	CASSPHRFDYGYTF
TRBJ1-1	.	TRBD1	TRBV11-2	TGTGCCAGCAGCTCCGGACAGGGGAGAACTGAAGCTTTCTTT	CASSSGQGRTEAFF
TRBJ1-5	.	TRBD1	TRBV25-1	TGTGCCAGCAGTGGACAGGGTCGGCAGCCCCAGCATTTT	CASSGQGRQPQHF
TRBJ2-1	.	TRBD2	TRBV5-4	TGTGCCAGCAGCTTGGAAGTAACGGGAGGGGACAATGAGCAGTTCTTC	CASSLEVTGGDNEQFF
TRBJ2-1	.	TRBD1	TRBV15	TGTGCCACCAGCAGAGATCAGGGGGCCTACAATGAGCAGTTCTTC	CATSRDQGAYNEQFF
TRBJ1-2	few	TRBD1	TRBV10-3	TGTGCCATCAGTGGGGACAGAGAGGGCTACACCTTC	CAISGDREGYTF
TRBJ2-3	.	TRBD2	TRBV6-1	TGTGCCAGCAGTGAAGGGAGGACTAGCGGGAGGTCAGATACGCAGTATTTT	CASSEGRTSGRSDTQYF
TRBJ1-5	.	.	TRBV28	TGTGCCAGCAGTTTAGTTCCGGAGGCGAGGACCCAGCATTTT	CASSLVPEARTQHF
TRBJ2-7	.	TRBD1	TRBV6-4	TGTGCCAGCAGTGAGACTACGGGACAGGGGAAGATCTACGAGCAGTACTTC	CASSETTGQGKIYEQYF
TRBJ1-4	.	TRBD1	TRBV30	TGTGCCTGGAGTCCCGGCGGGACAGGGTATGAAAAACTGTTTTTT	CAWSPGGTGYEKLFF
TRBJ1-2	.	.	TRBV28	TGTGCCAGCAGGACAGGAATCCTCTATGGCTACACCTTC	CASRTGILYGYTF